This T cell receptor beta chain originates from a study of chemoradiotherapy in HPV16-positive cancers (dated by TCRdb to about 2022). Turning to the overall study: Functional T-cell assays on cells from a couple of HPV16-positive patients defined candidate HPV-specific T-cell clones and common TCR motifs. Next, the candidate HPV-specific TCRs and motifs were followed in TCR repertoires from around 92 patients with HPV-related cancers. The study asked whether T-cell immunity against the HPV oncoproteins E6 and E7 changes during chemoradiotherapy and whether it affects survival. General conclusions and limits of the study: Improved recurrence-free survival in HPV16-positive patients was associated with expansion of HPV-responsive T cells during chemoradiotherapy. Expansion of candidate HPV-specific clones and E7-related TCR motifs was observed in the tumor microenvironment during treatment, whereas no such expansion was observed for non-HPV-specific T cells. The functional definition of HPV-specific T cells came from only a couple of HPV16-positive patients, and the survival association was reported for HPV16-positive patients.

About this clone itself: Its antigen remains undetermined. Per-base qualities were not stored, and no clone one base away is much larger.

Because repertoires were sampled repeatedly during chemoradiotherapy, clonal expansion in the tumor microenvironment could be followed. The CDR3 measures 15 amino acids from cysteine to phenylalanine. Just CDR3 DNA is preserved here, 45 bases in frame from base 1. The CDR1 and CDR2 encoded by the germline V gene are SGHAT and FQNNGV. Germline trimming: 5 bases from V, 0 bases from J; junction bases outside gene matches: 6. The library was built by means of the immunoSEQ multiplex PCR assay. TCRdb took over this immuneACCESS table, retaining in-frame rearrangements with V and J assigned. Such tables are incomplete; in checked studies, under half of the missing clones stem from an unresolved V gene, and the remainder is unexplained. In all, the sample holds more than 35,000 clones, and 76% of those were seen once. The ten largest clones represent around 5.2% of the sample.

Source: blood, taken from a patient who underwent chemoradiotherapy. The TCR originated in a human donor with HPV-associated anogenital cancer. The chain is made from TRBV11-2 and TRBJ1-2, with 7 central nucleotides matching TRBD1. The CDR3 corresponds to CASSPGQFTNYGYTF. At the DNA level, the sequence is TGTGCCAGCAGCCCGGGACAGTTCACTAACTATGGCTACACCTTC.